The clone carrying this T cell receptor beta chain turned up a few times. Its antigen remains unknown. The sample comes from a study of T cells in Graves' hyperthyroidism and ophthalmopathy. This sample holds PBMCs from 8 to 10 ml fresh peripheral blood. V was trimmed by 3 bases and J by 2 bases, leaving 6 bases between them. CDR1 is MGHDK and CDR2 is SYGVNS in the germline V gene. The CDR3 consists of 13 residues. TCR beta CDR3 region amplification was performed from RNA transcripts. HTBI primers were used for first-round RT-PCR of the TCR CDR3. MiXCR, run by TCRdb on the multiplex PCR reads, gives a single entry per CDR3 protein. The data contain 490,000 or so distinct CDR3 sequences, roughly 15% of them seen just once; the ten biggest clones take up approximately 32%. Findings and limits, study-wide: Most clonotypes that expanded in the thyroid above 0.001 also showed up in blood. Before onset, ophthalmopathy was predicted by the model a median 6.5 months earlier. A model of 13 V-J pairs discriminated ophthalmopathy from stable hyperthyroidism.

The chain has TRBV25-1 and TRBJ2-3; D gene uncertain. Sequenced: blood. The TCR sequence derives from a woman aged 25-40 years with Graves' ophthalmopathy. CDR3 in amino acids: CASSDLDTDTQYF. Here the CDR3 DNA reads TGTGCCAGCAGTGACCTAGACACAGATACGCAGTATTTT.